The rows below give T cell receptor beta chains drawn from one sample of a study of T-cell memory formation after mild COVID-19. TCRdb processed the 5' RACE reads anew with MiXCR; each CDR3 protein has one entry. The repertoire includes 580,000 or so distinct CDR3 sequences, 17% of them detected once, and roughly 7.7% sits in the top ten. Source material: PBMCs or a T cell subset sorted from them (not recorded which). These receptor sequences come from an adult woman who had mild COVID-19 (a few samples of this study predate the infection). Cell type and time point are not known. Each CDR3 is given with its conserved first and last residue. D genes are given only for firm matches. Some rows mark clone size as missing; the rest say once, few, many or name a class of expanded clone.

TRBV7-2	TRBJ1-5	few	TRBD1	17	CASSSYNRGLSNQPQHF	TGTGCCAGCAGCTCCTATAACAGGGGACTGAGCAATCAGCCCCAGCATTTT
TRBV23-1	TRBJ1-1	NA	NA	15	CATASRGGLRSEAFF	TGCGCCACCGCCTCTCGAGGAGGGCTGCGGTCTGAAGCTTTCTTT
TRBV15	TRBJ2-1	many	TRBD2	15	CATSLGTSGYNEQFF	TGTGCCACCAGCTTGGGGACTAGCGGGTACAATGAGCAGTTCTTC
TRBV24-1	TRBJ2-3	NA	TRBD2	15	CATSSGGRGEDTQYF	TGTGCCACCAGTTCCGGCGGGAGAGGGGAAGATACGCAGTATTTT
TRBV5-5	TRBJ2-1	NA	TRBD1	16	CASRLRDEGQSNEQFF	TGTGCCAGCAGACTACGGGACGAGGGACAGAGCAATGAGCAGTTCTTC
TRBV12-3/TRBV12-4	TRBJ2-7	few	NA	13	CASSRLPTYEQYF	TGTGCCAGCAGTCGTCTCCCAACCTACGAGCAGTACTTC
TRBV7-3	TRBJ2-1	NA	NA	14	CASSLQLGAGEQFF	TGTGCCAGCAGCCTACAACTCGGCGCCGGTGAGCAGTTCTTC
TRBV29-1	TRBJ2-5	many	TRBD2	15	CSTGTSGSEQETQYF	TGCAGCACCGGGACTAGCGGGAGCGAACAAGAGACCCAGTACTTC
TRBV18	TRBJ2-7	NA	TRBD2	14	CASSPGAGVEEQYF	TGTGCCAGCTCACCGGGAGCGGGAGTCGAAGAGCAGTACTTC
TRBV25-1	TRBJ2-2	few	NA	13	CAARGVNTGELFF	TGTGCCGCCAGGGGGGTCAACACCGGGGAGCTGTTTTTT
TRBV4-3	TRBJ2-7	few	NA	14	CASSHGAGTYEQYF	TGCGCCAGCAGCCACGGAGCAGGAACTTACGAGCAGTACTTC
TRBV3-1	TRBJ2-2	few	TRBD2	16	CASSQAGTSRAGELFF	TGTGCCAGCAGCCAAGCCGGGACTAGTCGGGCCGGGGAGCTGTTTTTT
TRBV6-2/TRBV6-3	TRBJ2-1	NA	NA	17	CASSRPITRPQYNEQFF	TGTGCCAGCAGTCGCCCCATCACTAGACCGCAATACAATGAGCAGTTCTTC
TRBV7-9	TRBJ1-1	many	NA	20	CASSSLIRERPGHWNTEAFF	TGTGCCAGCAGCTCTCTTATTCGGGAAAGACCGGGACACTGGAACACTGAAGCTTTCTTT
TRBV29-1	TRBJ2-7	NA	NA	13	CSADGPGVSEQYF	TGCAGCGCCGACGGTCCAGGGGTGAGCGAGCAGTACTTC
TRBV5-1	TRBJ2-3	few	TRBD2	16	CASSLAGGSGTDTQYF	TGCGCCAGCAGCTTGGCGGGGGGTAGCGGCACAGATACGCAGTATTTT
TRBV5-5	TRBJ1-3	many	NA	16	CASSLEARSSGNTIYF	TGTGCCAGCAGCTTGGAGGCCCGTAGCTCTGGAAACACCATATATTTT
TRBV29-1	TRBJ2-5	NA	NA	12	CSERHSGETQYF	TGCAGTGAAAGACACTCCGGAGAGACCCAGTACTTC
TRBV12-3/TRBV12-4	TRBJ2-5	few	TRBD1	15	CASSLQGTGEETQYF	TGTGCCAGCAGTTTACAGGGGACAGGGGAAGAGACCCAGTACTTC
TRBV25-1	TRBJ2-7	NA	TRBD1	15	CASSATDRAPYEQYF	TGTGCCAGCAGTGCAACTGACAGGGCACCCTACGAGCAGTACTTC
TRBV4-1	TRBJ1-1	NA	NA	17	CASSQQDGGRRDTEAFF	TGCGCCAGCAGCCAACAGGACGGGGGGCGTCGGGACACTGAAGCTTTCTTT
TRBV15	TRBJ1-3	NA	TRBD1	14	CATSFRTGPNTIYF	TGTGCCACCAGCTTTAGGACAGGGCCGAACACCATATATTTT
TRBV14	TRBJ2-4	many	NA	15	CASSQDTGVKNIQYF	TGTGCCAGCAGCCAAGATACGGGAGTCAAAAACATTCAGTACTTC
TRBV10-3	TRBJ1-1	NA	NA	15	CAITPGVLGNTEAFF	TGTGCCATCACGCCCGGCGTTCTAGGGAACACTGAAGCTTTCTTT
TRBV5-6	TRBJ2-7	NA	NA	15	CASSPTAGMDYEQYF	TGTGCCAGCAGCCCCACCGCGGGGATGGACTACGAGCAGTACTTC
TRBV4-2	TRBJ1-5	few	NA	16	CASSQETGFSNQPQHF	TGTGCCAGCAGCCAAGAGACGGGATTTAGCAATCAGCCCCAGCATTTT
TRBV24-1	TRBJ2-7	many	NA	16	CATSDTRGTSAYEQYF	TGTGCCACCAGTGATACCAGGGGCACCAGCGCCTACGAGCAGTACTTC
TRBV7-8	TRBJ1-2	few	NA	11	CASTPLYGYTF	TGTGCCAGCACCCCCCTATATGGCTACACCTTC
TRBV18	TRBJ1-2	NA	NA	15	CASSRVSASVEGYTF	TGTGCCAGCTCACGGGTCTCAGCCAGCGTGGAGGGCTACACCTTC
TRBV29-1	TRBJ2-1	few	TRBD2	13	CSVAAGGYNEQFF	TGCAGCGTTGCAGCGGGGGGCTACAATGAGCAGTTCTTC
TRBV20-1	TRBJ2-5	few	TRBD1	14	CSASRDRELETQYF	TGCAGTGCTAGCCGGGACAGGGAGTTGGAGACCCAGTACTTC
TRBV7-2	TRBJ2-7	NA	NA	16	CASSPRRDRSPHEQYF	TGTGCCAGCAGCCCCCGTCGGGACCGGAGTCCCCACGAGCAGTACTTC
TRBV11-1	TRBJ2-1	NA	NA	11	CASSSQGRQFF	TGTGCCAGCAGCTCTCAAGGTCGGCAGTTCTTC
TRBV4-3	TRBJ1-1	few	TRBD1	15	CASSQGQGTGTEAFF	TGCGCCAGCAGCCAGGGACAGGGGACCGGCACTGAAGCTTTCTTT
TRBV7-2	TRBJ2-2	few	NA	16	CASSTYRPRNTGELFF	TGTGCCAGCAGCACTTACAGACCCCGGAACACCGGGGAGCTGTTTTTT
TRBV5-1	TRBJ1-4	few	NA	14	CASSLRDPNEKLFF	TGCGCCAGCAGCTTGCGGGATCCCAATGAAAAACTGTTTTTT
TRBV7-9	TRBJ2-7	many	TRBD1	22	CASSSGLYKDRDRGMGSYEQYF	TGTGCCAGCAGCTCGGGGCTCTACAAAGACCGGGACAGGGGAATGGGCTCCTACGAGCAGTACTTC
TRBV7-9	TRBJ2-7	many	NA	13	CASSPSGSYEQYF	TGTGCCAGCAGCCCCTCCGGGAGCTACGAGCAGTACTTC
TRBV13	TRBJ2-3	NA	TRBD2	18	CASSLRLAGEGITDTQYF	TGTGCCAGCAGCTTACGCCTAGCGGGAGAGGGGATCACAGATACGCAGTATTTT
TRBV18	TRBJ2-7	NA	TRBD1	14	CASSPSSRDRAQYF	TGTGCCAGCTCACCTTCGTCCCGGGACAGGGCGCAGTACTTC
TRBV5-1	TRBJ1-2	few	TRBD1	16	CASSLDTTGSTYGYTF	TGCGCCAGCAGCTTAGACACGACAGGGTCGACCTATGGCTACACCTTC
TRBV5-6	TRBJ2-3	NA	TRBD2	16	CASSLGPAGSRDTQYF	TGTGCCAGCAGCTTGGGCCCAGCGGGGTCGCGGGATACGCAGTATTTT